This T cell receptor beta chain appears in the sequencing data of a study of cytomegalovirus exposure and HLA in healthy donors. Across the study: Out of about 170 million T cells, an earlier analysis found fewer than 140 million unique TCR beta sequences in total. Study-wide findings and caveats: As a later analysis showed, several of the most significant clusters appeared to be linked to common viral pathogens.

With regard to this clone: Its cognate antigen is unknown.

Researchers ran the PCR with 60 Vbeta and 13 Jbeta primers. Libraries were prepared by immunoSEQ multiplex PCR; TCRdb keeps only in-frame clonotypes and omits some of them. The sample yields around 75,000 clones, about 70% seen once. Sequenced input: PBMCs. The TCR originated in a man aged 18 to 35 in good health and CMV-seronegative.

The CDR3: CASSLEGRSFAFF. CDR3 bases: TGTGCCAGCAGTTTGGAGGGGAGGTCTTTTGCTTTCTTT. The chain combines TRBV28 with TRBJ1-1, with a possible D match to TRBD1 (5 bases). The CDR3 loop spans 13 amino acids. V lost 3 bases, J lost 11 bases, and 16 bases lay in between. CDR1 and CDR2 (germline): MDHEN, SYDVKM.